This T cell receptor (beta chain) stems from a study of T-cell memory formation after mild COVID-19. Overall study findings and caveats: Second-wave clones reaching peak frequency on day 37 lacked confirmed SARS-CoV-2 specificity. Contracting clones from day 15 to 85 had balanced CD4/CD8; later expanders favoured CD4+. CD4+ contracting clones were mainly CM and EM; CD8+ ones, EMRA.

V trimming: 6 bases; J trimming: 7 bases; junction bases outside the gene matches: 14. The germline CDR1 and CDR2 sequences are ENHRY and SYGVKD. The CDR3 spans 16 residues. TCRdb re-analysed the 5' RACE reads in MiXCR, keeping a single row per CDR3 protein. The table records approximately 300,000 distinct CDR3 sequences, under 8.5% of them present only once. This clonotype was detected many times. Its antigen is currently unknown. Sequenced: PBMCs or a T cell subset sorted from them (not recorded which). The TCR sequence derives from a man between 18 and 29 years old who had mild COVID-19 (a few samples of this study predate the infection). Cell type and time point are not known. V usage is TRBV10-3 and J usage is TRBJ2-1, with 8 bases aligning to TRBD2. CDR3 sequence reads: CAIRPGLEYSWNEQFF. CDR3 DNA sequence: TGTGCCATCAGACCGGGACTAGAGTATTCCTGGAATGAGCAGTTCTTC.